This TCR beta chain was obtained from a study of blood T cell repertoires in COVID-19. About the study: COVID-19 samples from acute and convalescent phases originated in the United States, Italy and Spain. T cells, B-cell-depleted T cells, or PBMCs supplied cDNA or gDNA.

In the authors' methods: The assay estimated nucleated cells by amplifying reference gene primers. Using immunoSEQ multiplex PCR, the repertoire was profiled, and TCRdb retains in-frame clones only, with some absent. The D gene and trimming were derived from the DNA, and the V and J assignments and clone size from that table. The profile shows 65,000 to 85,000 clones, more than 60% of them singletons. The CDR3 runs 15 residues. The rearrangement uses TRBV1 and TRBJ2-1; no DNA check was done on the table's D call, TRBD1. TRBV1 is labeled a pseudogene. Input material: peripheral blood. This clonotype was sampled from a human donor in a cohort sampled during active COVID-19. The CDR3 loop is CTSSQDPHSYNEQFF. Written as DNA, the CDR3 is TGCACCAGCAGCCAAGATCCCCACAGCTACAATGAGCAGTTCTTC.